This T cell receptor beta chain was sequenced during a study of control samples from healthy donors and cancer patients. Germline lookup yields CDR1 SGHDT and CDR2 YYEEEE. V shed 1 base and J shed 1 base, with 12 bases lying between them. The CDR3 contains 16 residues. The table came from immunoSEQ multiplex PCR; TCRdb's copy has only in-frame clones and leaves some out. This table holds some 76,000 clones, 89% found once. There are a few counts of this clone. The sequenced sample consisted of PBMCs. The genes are TRBV5-6 and TRBJ1-5; tentative D call: TRBD1 (6 bases). The source of this sequence is a man in his 60s with lung cancer. The CDR3, as DNA: TGTGCCAGCAGCTTGAGGGCGGGGGCGAGCAATCAGCCCCAGCATTTT. Protein sequence: CASSLRAGASNQPQHF.